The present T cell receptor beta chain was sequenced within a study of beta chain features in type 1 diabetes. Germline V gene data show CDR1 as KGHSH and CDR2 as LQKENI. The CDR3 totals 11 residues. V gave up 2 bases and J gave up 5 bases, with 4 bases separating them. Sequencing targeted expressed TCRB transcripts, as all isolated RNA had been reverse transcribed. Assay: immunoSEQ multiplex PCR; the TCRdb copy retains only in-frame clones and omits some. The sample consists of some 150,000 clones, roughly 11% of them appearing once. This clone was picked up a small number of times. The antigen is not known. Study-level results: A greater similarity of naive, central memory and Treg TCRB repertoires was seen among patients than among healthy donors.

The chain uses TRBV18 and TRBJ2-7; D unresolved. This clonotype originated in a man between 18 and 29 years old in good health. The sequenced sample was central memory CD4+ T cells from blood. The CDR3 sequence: CASSPYDEQYF. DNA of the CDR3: TGTGCCAGCTCACCATACGACGAGCAGTACTTC.